These 7 T cell receptor beta chains originate from one sample sequenced in a study of PD-1 blockade in classical Hodgkin lymphoma. The patients all showed relapse after autologous stem cell transplantation, while their brentuximab vedotin exposure varied. The assay was immunoSEQ multiplex PCR, and TCRdb's table has in-frame clones only and misses some. Counted here are about 11,000 clones, over 70% occurring once; the ten biggest clones make up around 32%. The source was peripheral blood mononuclear cells (PBMCs), collected before the second cycle of nivolumab. The source of these receptors is a human donor with classical Hodgkin lymphoma.

V gene TRBV28 combines with J gene TRBJ2-5; D may be TRBD2 (6 bases). The V gene lost 7 bases and the J gene lost 3 bases, with 12 bases spanning the gap. Germline lookup yields CDR1 MDHEN and CDR2 SYDVKM. This CDR3 spans 13 amino acids. The CDR3 sequence: CASNGRAEETQYF. The DNA of the CDR3 is TGTGCCAGCAACGGGAGAGCAGAAGAGACCCAGTACTTC.

J is TRBJ2-4 and V is TRBV19; perhaps TRBD2 as D (5 bases). V was clipped by 1 base and J by 0 bases, with 7 bases between them. The CDR3 is 15 residues long. The germline gives CDR1 LNHDA, CDR2 SQIVND (reference sequence). The CDR3: CASSIAGLAKNIQYF. CDR3 DNA: TGTGCCAGTAGTATAGCGGGGTTAGCCAAAAACATTCAGTACTTC.

The J gene is TRBJ2-2, the V gene TRBV2, with D perhaps assigned TRBD1 or TRBD2 (6 bases each). The CDR3 covers 14 residues. Looked up from germline, CDR1 is SNHLY and CDR2 is FYNNEI. Trimming left V 5 bases short and J 4 bases short, with 11 bases between. The CDR3 loop reads CASSNEGGTGELFF. For the CDR3, the DNA is TGTGCCAGCAGTAACGAGGGGGGCACCGGGGAGCTGTTTTTT.

The chain joins TRBV30 to TRBJ1-1; TRBD1 matches 7 bases. The length of the CDR3 is 12 residues. Germline lookup yields CDR1 GTSNPN and CDR2 SVGIG (reference sequence). The trim removed 8 bases at V and 3 bases at J, leaving 6 bases unmatched. The CDR3 is CAGGQHYTEAFF. Written as DNA, the CDR3 is TGTGCCGGGGGACAGCATTACACTGAAGCTTTCTTT.

The chain has TRBV13 and TRBJ2-5; TRBD1 agrees at 9 bases. J was trimmed by 1 base and V by 5 bases; bases with no gene match: 14. The CDR3 is 18 amino acids. CDR1 and CDR2 (germline): PRHDT, FYEKMQ (reference sequence). The CDR3 nucleotides read TGTGCCAGCAGCCGAAGAAAGCCCTGGGACAGGGCCCAAGAGACCCAGTACTTC. Amino acid sequence: CASSRRKPWDRAQETQYF.

V and J are TRBV10-3 and TRBJ2-7, with TRBD1 matching 9 bases. The ends lost 6 bases at V and 4 bases at J; junction bases unmatched: 7. This CDR3 spans 14 amino acids. Germline V CDR1 and CDR2: ENHRY, SYGVKD. This CDR3 reads CAIREAGQGYEQYF. DNA for the CDR3: TGTGCCATCAGGGAGGCGGGACAGGGTTACGAGCAGTACTTC.

This sequence joins TRBV5-1 and TRBJ2-1; TRBD2 matches at 10 bases. The CDR3 is 17 residues long. Trimming at V came to 0 bases and at J to 0 bases, leaving 3 bases not matched to a gene. In germline, CDR1 is SGHRS, CDR2 YFSETQ. The CDR3 DNA is TGCGCCAGCAGCTTGGTGGCTAGCGGGAGCTCCTACAATGAGCAGTTCTTC. Encoded protein: CASSLVASGSSYNEQFF.